The 13 T cell receptor beta chains below come from one sample, sequenced in a study of cytotoxic CD8 clonotypes in ibrutinib-treated CLL. Libraries were prepared by immunoSEQ multiplex PCR; TCRdb keeps only in-frame clonotypes and omits some of them. The sample holds 97,000 or so clones, around 73% seen once. The specimen comprised PBMCs, sampled after 12 months of ibrutinib treatment. Receptors originate from a human donor with chronic lymphocytic leukemia.

The V and J genes are TRBV5-1 and TRBJ2-3; D gene uncertain. This CDR3 contains 15 residues. V lost 0 bases, J lost 2 bases, and 10 bases lay in between. Germline lookup yields CDR1 SGHRS and CDR2 YFSETQ. The CDR3, as DNA: TGCGCCAGCAGCTTGGAGGGCTACTACACAGATACGCAGTATTTT. Its protein is CASSLEGYYTDTQYF.

CDR3 nucleotides: TGTGCCAGCAGCTTGGACAGGGGGGTTGAGCAGTTCTTC. It specifies CASSLDRGVEQFF. V usage is TRBV7-3 and J usage is TRBJ2-1; TRBD1 matches at 10 bases. Germline CDR1 and CDR2: SGHTA and FQGTGA. This CDR3 is 13 amino acids long. Unmatched junction bases numbered 2, after V lost 3 bases and J lost 9 bases.

The chain is built from TRBV5-4 and TRBJ2-1; 8 bases match TRBD1. The CDR3 is made up of 15 amino acids. CDR1 and CDR2 from the germline V gene are SGHNT and YYREEE (reference sequence). The trim removed 0 bases at V and 4 bases at J, leaving 3 bases unmatched. This CDR3 is CASSLGTGTYNEQFF. The DNA of the CDR3 is TGTGCCAGCAGCTTGGGGACAGGGACATACAATGAGCAGTTCTTC. Full variable domain (remainder filled in from reference TRBV5-4 and TRBJ2-1): ETGVTQSPTHLIKTRGQQVTLRCSSQSGHNTVSWYQQALGQGPQFIFQYYREEENGRGNFPPRFSGLQFPNYSSELNVNALELDDSALYLCASSLGTGTYNEQFFGPGTRLTVL.

The gene calls are TRBV5-1 and TRBJ2-5; 7 bases align to TRBD2. V dropped 3 bases and J dropped 4; count of bases not matched to a gene: 15. CDR1 is SGHRS and CDR2 is YFSETQ in the germline V gene. The CDR3 is made up of 17 amino acids. The CDR3 nucleotides are TGCGCCAGCAGCTACGAGGCCCCGGGACTACTAAGAGAGACCCAGTACTTC. Translation: CASSYEAPGLLRETQYF. Supplemented by reference TRBV5-1 and TRBJ2-5, the full variable domain reads KAGVTQTPRYLIKTRGQQVTLSCSPISGHRSVSWYQQTPGQGLQFLFEYFSETQRNKGNFPGRFSGRQFSNSRSEMNVSTLELGDSALYLCASSYEAPGLLRETQYFGPGTRLLVL.

This chain connects TRBV12-2 to TRBJ2-5; TRBD2, as called in the table, went unchecked against the DNA. TRBV12-2 is a listed pseudogene. The CDR3 length is 17 residues. The CDR3 sequence is CASRFPRGGAGAETQYF. The CDR3 DNA reads as TGTGCAAGTCGCTTCCCCCGCGGGGGGGCGGGGGCAGAGACCCAGTACTTC.

The genes are TRBV11-3 and TRBJ2-3; D unresolved. The germline V gene has CDR1 SGHNT and CDR2 YENEEA. V dropped 4 bases and J dropped 6 bases, with 8 bases sitting between them. The CDR3 is 12 amino acids. Written as DNA, the CDR3 is TGTGCCAGCAGCTCGGGTATCGATACGCAGTATTTT. Amino acids: CASSSGIDTQYF.

There are many counts of this clone. This rearrangement joins TRBV18 to TRBJ1-2; 8 bases are shared with TRBD1. The CDR3 runs to 15 residues. Looked up from germline, CDR1 is KGHSH and CDR2 is LQKENI. The V gene end was trimmed by 3 bases and the J gene end by 3 bases; junction bases not matched to a gene: 6. CDR3 residues: CASSPSTGVDYGYTF. The CDR3 DNA is TGTGCCAGCTCACCCTCGACAGGGGTAGACTATGGCTACACCTTC.

The chain links TRBV5-1 to TRBJ2-1; 12 bases are shared with TRBD2. CDR3 length equals 15 residues. J was trimmed by 7 bases and V by 5 bases; bases with no gene match: 7. Germline V gene data show CDR1 as SGHRS and CDR2 as YFSETQ. The CDR3 DNA reads TGCGCCAGCAGTCCTCTAGCGGGGGGGCTTAATGAGCAGTTCTTC. Residues: CASSPLAGGLNEQFF.

This clone occurred once. J is TRBJ1-2 and V is TRBV6-6, with 7 bases fitting TRBD1. This CDR3 has 14 residues. The germline gives CDR1 MNHNY, CDR2 SVGAGI (reference sequence). The V segment lost 0 bases and the J segment 4 bases; nucleotides outside the gene matches: 2. The CDR3 loop is CASSYSRDSYGYTF. The CDR3 region has the DNA TGTGCCAGCAGTTACTCCCGGGACAGCTATGGCTACACCTTC.

This chain joins TRBV2 and TRBJ1-4, with D tentatively TRBD1 (6 bases). The germline CDR1 and CDR2 sequences are SNHLY and FYNNEI. Trimming stripped 8 bases from V and 4 bases from J, with 20 bases between. The CDR3 has 16 amino acids. The CDR3 region is CASRKGKGGVNEKLFF. The CDR3 nucleotides are TGTGCCAGCCGAAAGGGGAAAGGGGGTGTTAATGAAAAACTGTTTTTT.

This clone was found a few times. The chain joins TRBV9 to TRBJ2-7; the D gene is possibly TRBD2 (5 bases). The CDR3 contains 13 residues. Germline V gene lookup returns CDR1 SGDLS and CDR2 YYNGEE. Trimming took 0 bases from V and 5 from J, leaving 9 bases between them. CDR3 nucleotide sequence: TGTGCCAGCAGCGTAGCGGGGTTCCACGAGCAGTACTTC. Its protein is CASSVAGFHEQYF.

This clone was seen just once. The chain employs TRBV19 and TRBJ2-3; D is unresolved. Germline CDR1 and CDR2: LNHDA and SQIVND (reference sequence). Deletions cut 5 bases from V and 2 bases from J, with 2 bases between. The CDR3 is 11 residues long. DNA of the CDR3: TGTGCCAGTAGTTTCACAGATACGCAGTATTTT. It is translated as CASSFTDTQYF.

The chain recombines TRBV7-8 with TRBJ2-1; no definite D call. V lost 4 bases to trimming and J lost 0 bases, with 10 bases between them. The CDR3 has 15 amino acids. Germline CDR1 SGHVS, CDR2 FQNEAQ. The CDR3 loop is CASSSARGSYNEQFF. CDR3 nucleotide sequence: TGTGCCAGCAGCTCCGCTAGAGGCTCCTACAATGAGCAGTTCTTC.